The text below deals with one T cell receptor (beta chain). The antigen is not known. The germline V gene has CDR1 SGHRS and CDR2 YFSETQ. The CDR3 runs to 15 residues. J was trimmed by 0 bases and V by 4 bases; bases with no gene match: 7. The data originate from a study of identical twins. Broader study findings: The authors noted that invariant MAIT and iNKT cells could partly confound zero-insertion analyses. Abundant beta clonotypes from cord blood had fewer insertions, unlike memory repertoires, which showed none. Weaker excess sharing between twins was seen in beta out-of-frame sequences.

TCRdb re-called the 5' RACE reads through MiXCR, storing one row per CDR3 protein. The sample yields about 550,000 distinct CDR3 sequences, around 22% seen once. This sample was shared with a second study, whose subject was yellow fever vaccine responses in identical twins.

This clonotype originated in a woman aged 18-30 years in good health. Sequenced sample: CD4+ T cells sorted from blood. This sequence joins TRBV5-1 and TRBJ2-7, with 7 bases matching TRBD1. In nucleotides, the CDR3 is TGCGCCAGCAGCACCAGACAGGGAACCTCCTACGAGCAGTACTTC. It codes for CASSTRQGTSYEQYF.